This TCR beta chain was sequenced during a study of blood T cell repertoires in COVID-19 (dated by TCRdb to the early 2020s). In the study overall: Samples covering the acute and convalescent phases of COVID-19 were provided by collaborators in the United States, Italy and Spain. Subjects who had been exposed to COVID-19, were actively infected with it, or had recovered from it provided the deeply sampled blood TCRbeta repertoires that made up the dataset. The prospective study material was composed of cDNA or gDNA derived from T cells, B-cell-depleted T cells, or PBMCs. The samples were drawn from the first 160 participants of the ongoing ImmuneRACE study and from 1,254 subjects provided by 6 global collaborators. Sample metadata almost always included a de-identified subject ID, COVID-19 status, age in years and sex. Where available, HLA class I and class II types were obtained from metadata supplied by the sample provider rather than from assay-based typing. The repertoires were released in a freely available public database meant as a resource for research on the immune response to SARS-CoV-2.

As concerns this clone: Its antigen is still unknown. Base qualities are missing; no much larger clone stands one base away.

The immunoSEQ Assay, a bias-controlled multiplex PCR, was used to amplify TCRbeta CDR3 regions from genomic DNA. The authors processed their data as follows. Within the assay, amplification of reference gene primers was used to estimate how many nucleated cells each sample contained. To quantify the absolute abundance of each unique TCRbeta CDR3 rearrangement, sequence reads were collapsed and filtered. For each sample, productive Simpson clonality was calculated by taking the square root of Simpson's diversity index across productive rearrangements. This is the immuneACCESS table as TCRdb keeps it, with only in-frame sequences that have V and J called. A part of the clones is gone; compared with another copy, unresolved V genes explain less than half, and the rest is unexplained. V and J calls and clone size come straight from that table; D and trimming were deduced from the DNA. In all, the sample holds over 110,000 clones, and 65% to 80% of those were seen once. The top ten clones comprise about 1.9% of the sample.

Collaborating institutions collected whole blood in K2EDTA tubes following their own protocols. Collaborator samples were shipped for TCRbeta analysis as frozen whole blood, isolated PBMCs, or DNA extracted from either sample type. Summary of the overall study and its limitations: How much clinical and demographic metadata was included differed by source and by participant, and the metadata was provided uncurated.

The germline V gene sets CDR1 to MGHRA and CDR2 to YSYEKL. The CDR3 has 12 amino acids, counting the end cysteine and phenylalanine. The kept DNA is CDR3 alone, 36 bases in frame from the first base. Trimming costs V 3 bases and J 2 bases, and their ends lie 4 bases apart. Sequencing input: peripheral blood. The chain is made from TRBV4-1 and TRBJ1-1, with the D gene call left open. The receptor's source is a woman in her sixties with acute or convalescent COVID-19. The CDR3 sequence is CASSHTNTEAFF. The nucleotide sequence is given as TGCGCCAGCAGCCACACTAACACTGAAGCTTTCTTT.